The 24 T cell receptor beta chains given below trace back to one sample, sequenced in a study of T cells in Graves' hyperthyroidism and ophthalmopathy. Amplification of TCR beta CDR3 regions used RNA as the template. TCR CDR3 regions were first amplified by RT-PCR with HTBI primers. In TCRdb, the multiplex PCR reads were re-called with MiXCR into one record per CDR3 protein. Of about 380,000 distinct CDR3 sequences listed, roughly 13% are singletons. Sequencing input: blood. These receptors were taken from a man aged 25-40 years with Graves' hyperthyroidism that later progressed to Graves' ophthalmopathy.

This clonotype came up many times. V and J are TRBV3-1 and TRBJ1-1; 7 positions match TRBD1. Germline CDR1 LGHDT, CDR2 YNNKEL (reference sequence). V dropped 2 bases and J dropped 7; count of bases not matched to a gene: 1. The CDR3 loop spans 12 amino acids. The CDR3 loop is CASSQRQGEAFF. Written as DNA, the CDR3 is TGTGCCAGCAGCCAAAGACAGGGTGAAGCTTTCTTT.

At least ten counts were recorded for this clonotype. The chain is built from TRBV28 and TRBJ1-2, with D maybe TRBD1 (6 bases). The germline V and J ends were trimmed by 0 bases and 7 bases, with 15 bases remaining between them. There are 15 residues in the CDR3. CDR1 and CDR2 from the germline V gene are MDHEN and SYDVKM. The CDR3 loop reads CASSLWVRGGAGYTF. In DNA form, the CDR3 reads TGTGCCAGCAGTTTATGGGTCAGGGGAGGTGCTGGCTACACCTTC.

This clonotype was found many times. This chain uses TRBV6-1 with TRBJ1-2, with 9 nucleotides matching TRBD1. The CDR3 is 14 amino acids. The V and J ends lost 6 bases and 4 bases, in that order; junction bases with no gene match: 6. The germline gives CDR1 MNHNS, CDR2 SASEGT. This chain's CDR3 is CASSGTGITYGYTF. CDR3 coding DNA: TGTGCCAGCAGCGGGACAGGGATTACCTATGGCTACACCTTC.

A few counts support this clonotype. The chain employs TRBV27 and TRBJ2-5; TRBD1 aligns across 8 bases. Trimming removed 5 bases from V and 4 bases from J; junction bases left unmatched: 6. The CDR3 runs to 14 residues. Germline V gives CDR1 MNHEY, CDR2 SMNVEV (reference sequence). The CDR3 sequence: CASSTTGVRETQYF. The CDR3, as DNA: TGTGCCAGCAGTACGACAGGGGTTCGAGAGACCCAGTACTTC.

The V gene is TRBV10-3, the J gene TRBJ1-6; D remains ambiguous. This CDR3 region has 16 residues. Between the trimmed V and J ends, which lost 2 bases and 0 bases, there was a span of 8 bases. The germline V gene encodes CDR1 ENHRY and CDR2 SYGVKD. Here the CDR3 reads CAISEATSSYNSPLHF. In DNA form, the CDR3 reads TGTGCCATCAGTGAGGCCACAAGCTCCTATAATTCACCCCTCCACTTT.

This clonotype was seen a few times. The rearrangement uses TRBV6-5 and TRBJ1-3; D unclear. This CDR3 has 15 residues. The V and J ends lost 2 bases and 1 base respectively, with 9 bases between them. Per the germline V gene, CDR1 is MNHEY and CDR2 is SVGAGI. The CDR3 DNA is TGTGCCAGCAGTTACGCCCAGGCTTCTGGAAACACCATATATTTT. It translates to CASSYAQASGNTIYF.

This clonotype turned up a few times. The rearrangement links TRBV12-5 to TRBJ2-7; D is uncertain. The germline CDR1 and CDR2 sequences are LGHNT and FRNRAP. The germline V and J ends were trimmed by 0 bases and 5 bases, with 17 bases remaining between them. The CDR3 sequence is 16 residues long. The CDR3 DNA reads as TGTGCTAGTGGTTTGGTACGACTCACGGATGCCGACGAGCAGTACTTC. Its translation: CASGLVRLTDADEQYF.

This clonotype was found many times. The J gene is TRBJ2-5, the V gene TRBV2, with D possibly called TRBD1 or TRBD2 (6 bases each). CDR1 and CDR2 from the germline V gene are SNHLY and FYNNEI. The CDR3 has 12 residues. Trimming removed 5 bases from V and 5 bases from J, with 9 bases in between. In nucleotides, the CDR3 is TGTGCCAGCAGTAAAGGGGGGGAGACCCAGTACTTC. Its protein is CASSKGGETQYF.

This clonotype has ten or more counts. The gene calls are TRBV15 and TRBJ2-5, with TRBD2 identical over 8 bases. V shed 0 bases, J shed 5 bases, and the junction held 8 bases outside the gene matches. The CDR3 sequence is 16 residues long. CDR1 is LNHNV, CDR2 YYDKDF, per germline (reference sequence). In DNA form, the CDR3 reads TGTGCCACCAGCAGAGATCGGGGGGGGCGCAGGGAGACCCAGTACTTC. It encodes CATSRDRGGRRETQYF.

This clonotype occurred many times. The junction and the germline gene differ at one end; a read error may be behind it. The chain combines TRBV9 with TRBJ1-1; D not resolved. This CDR3 region has 15 residues. Germline V gene sequence: CDR1 SGDLS, CDR2 YYNGEE. The CDR3 DNA sequence: TGTGCCAGCACCGTACCAGGTCCCTGGAACACTGAAGCTTTCTTT. As protein: CASTVPGPWNTEAFF.

The table lists this clonotype with many counts. J is TRBJ1-1 and V is TRBV6-1; a possible D gene is TRBD1 (5 bases). The CDR3 sequence is 12 residues long. The V and J ends lost 7 bases and 3 bases respectively, with 9 bases between them. Germline CDR1 MNHNS, CDR2 SASEGT. The CDR3 spells CASKGDDTEAFF. The DNA of the CDR3 is TGTGCCAGCAAAGGGGACGACACTGAAGCTTTCTTT.

This clonotype was found many times. For the CDR3, the DNA is TGTGCCAGCGGGACAGGGGGTAACACTGAAGCTTTCTTT. Translating gives CASGTGGNTEAFF. The chain is built from TRBV9 and TRBJ1-1; the match to TRBD1 covers 11 bases. The CDR3 is 13 amino acids. CDR1 and CDR2 (germline): SGDLS, YYNGEE. V gave up 7 bases and J gave up 2 bases; unmatched junction bases: 1. The full variable domain, completed using reference TRBV9 and TRBJ1-1, is DSGVTQTPKHLITATGQRVTLRCSPRSGDLSVYWYQQSLDQGLQFLIQYYNGEERAKGNILERFSAQQFPDLHSELNLSSLELGDSALYFCASGTGGNTEAFFGQGTRLTVV.

This clonotype was counted at least ten times. The chain employs TRBV12-3 or TRBV12-4 and TRBJ2-7; TRBD1 matches 9 bases. This CDR3 comprises 15 residues. Trimming removed 2 bases from V and 1 base from J; junction bases left unmatched: 3. The CDR3: CASSLLGTGSYEQYF. In DNA form, the CDR3 reads TGTGCCAGCAGTTTATTGGGGACAGGGTCCTACGAGCAGTACTTC.

This clonotype was counted at least ten times. J is TRBJ2-5 and V is TRBV3-1; 7 nucleotides align to TRBD1. Germline CDR1 and CDR2: LGHDT and YNNKEL (reference sequence). V lost 4 bases, J lost 1 base, and 3 bases stayed unmatched. This CDR3 region has 14 residues. CDR3 amino acids: CASSPGQRQETQYF. The CDR3 DNA sequence: TGTGCCAGCAGCCCGGGACAGCGCCAAGAGACCCAGTACTTC.

This clonotype has a count of ten or more. The rearrangement joins TRBV20-1 to TRBJ2-3, with D possibly being TRBD1 or TRBD2 (5 bases each). The CDR3 runs to 13 residues. The germline CDR1 and CDR2 sequences are DFQATT and SNEGSKA (reference sequence). V shed 4 bases and J shed 2 bases, with 10 bases lying between them. CDR3 in amino acids: CSAIWGNTDTQYF. Here the CDR3 DNA reads TGCAGTGCTATTTGGGGGAACACAGATACGCAGTATTTT.

The chain recombines TRBV7-9 with TRBJ2-5, with D hard to call. Trimming took off 5 bases at V and 4 bases at J, with 5 bases between the two ends. The germline V gene has CDR1 SEHNR and CDR2 FQNEAQ (reference sequence). This CDR3 comprises 11 residues. The chain's CDR3 is CASSQRETQYF. Here the CDR3 DNA reads TGTGCCAGCAGCCAGCGAGAGACCCAGTACTTC.

The genes are TRBV30 and TRBJ1-1; 7 nucleotides agree with TRBD1. This CDR3 spans 12 amino acids. V dropped 0 bases and J dropped 8; count of bases not matched to a gene: 3. Germline V gene lookup returns CDR1 GTSNPN and CDR2 SVGIG (reference sequence). The CDR3 loop reads CAWSVGTVEAFF. As DNA, the CDR3 is TGTGCCTGGAGTGTAGGGACAGTCGAAGCTTTCTTT.

This clonotype showed up just a few times. The rearrangement links TRBV3-1 to TRBJ1-2; 7 bases are a match to TRBD1. This CDR3 is built from 15 residues. Per germline, CDR1 LGHDT and CDR2 YNNKEL (reference sequence). V shed 0 bases, J shed 4 bases, and the junction held 5 bases outside the gene matches. CDR3 in amino acids: CASSQDGQASYGYTF. CDR3 nucleotide sequence: TGTGCCAGCAGCCAAGATGGACAGGCCTCCTATGGCTACACCTTC.

There are many counts of this clonotype. The chain carries TRBV6-1 and TRBJ1-1; no clear D gene. V dropped 5 bases and J dropped 1 base, with 8 bases sitting between them. Germline V lookup: CDR1 MNHNS, CDR2 SASEGT. CDR3 length: 13 amino acids. CDR3 DNA sequence: TGTGCCAGCAGTTGGGCATCGAACACTGAAGCTTTCTTT. This gives the protein CASSWASNTEAFF.

This clonotype showed up just a few times. The rearrangement links TRBV4-1 to TRBJ2-7, with 8 bases matching TRBD1. The CDR3 is 13 amino acids. J lost 6 bases, V lost 1 base, and 2 bases had no gene match. Germline CDR1 MGHRA, CDR2 YSYEKL. The CDR3 DNA reads TGCGCCAGCAGCCAAGTTGGACAGGGCGAGCAGTACTTC. Translating gives CASSQVGQGEQYF.

This clonotype was counted ten times or more. This rearrangement joins TRBV7-3 to TRBJ2-3; 8 bases match TRBD2. CDR1 is SGHTA, CDR2 FQGTGA, per germline. The CDR3 contains 16 residues. V dropped 5 bases and J dropped 4; count of bases not matched to a gene: 11. The CDR3 coding sequence is TGTGCCAGCAGCCCCGGGTGGGGACTAGTCCCAGATACGCAGTATTTT. Translation gives CASSPGWGLVPDTQYF.

This clonotype was observed many times. The chain recombines TRBV12-3 or TRBV12-4 with TRBJ1-5; 7 bases match TRBD1. The CDR3 consists of 15 residues. V trimming: 5 bases; J trimming: 1 base; junction bases outside the gene matches: 5. This CDR3 reads CASSKQGLSNQPQHF. The CDR3 region has the DNA TGTGCCAGCAGTAAACAGGGGTTGAGCAATCAGCCCCAGCATTTT.

Comments on this clonotype: A much larger clone is a single base away; this may be a read error. This rearrangement joins TRBV20-1 to TRBJ2-7; D possibly corresponds to TRBD2 (5 bases). CDR1 DFQATT and CDR2 SNEGSKA come from the germline V gene (reference sequence). The CDR3 is 13 amino acids. The CDR3 nucleotides read TGCAGTGATAGAGCGGAGGACTCCTACGAGCAGTACTTC. It yields the protein CSDRAEDSYEQYF.

The sample holds many counts of this clonotype. The chain links TRBV5-1 to TRBJ2-1; 8 positions agree with TRBD2. The CDR3 totals 15 residues. The junction had 6 bases not matched to a gene; V was cut back by 0 bases and J by 7 bases. The germline CDR1 and CDR2 sequences are SGHRS and YFSETQ. The CDR3 DNA reads TGCGCCAGCAGCTTGGCGGGGGGGAGTCAGAATGAGCAGTTCTTC. Encoded protein: CASSLAGGSQNEQFF. Combining the CDR3 with reference TRBV5-1 and TRBJ2-1 gives the whole variable domain KAGVTQTPRYLIKTRGQQVTLSCSPISGHRSVSWYQQTPGQGLQFLFEYFSETQRNKGNFPGRFSGRQFSNSRSEMNVSTLELGDSALYLCASSLAGGSQNEQFFGPGTRLTVL.